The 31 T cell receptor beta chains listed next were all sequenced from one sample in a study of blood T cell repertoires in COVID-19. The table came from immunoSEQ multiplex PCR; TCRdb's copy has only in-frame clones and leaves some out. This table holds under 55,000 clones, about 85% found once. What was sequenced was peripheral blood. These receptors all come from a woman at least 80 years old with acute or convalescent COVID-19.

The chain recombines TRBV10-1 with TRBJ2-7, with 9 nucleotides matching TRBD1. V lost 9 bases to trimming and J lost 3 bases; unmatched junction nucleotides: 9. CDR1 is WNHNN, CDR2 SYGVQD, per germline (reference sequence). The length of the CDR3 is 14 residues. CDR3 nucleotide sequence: TGCGCCAGAACCTCCGGGACAGGGCTCTACGAGCAGTACTTC. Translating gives CARTSGTGLYEQYF.

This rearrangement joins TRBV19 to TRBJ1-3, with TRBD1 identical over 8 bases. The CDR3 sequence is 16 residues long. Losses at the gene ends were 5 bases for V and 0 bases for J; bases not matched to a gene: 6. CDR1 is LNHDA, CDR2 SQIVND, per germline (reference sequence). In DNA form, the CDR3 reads TGTGCCAGTAGTCCCGACAGGGGACTCTCTGGAAACACCATATATTTT. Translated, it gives CASSPDRGLSGNTIYF.

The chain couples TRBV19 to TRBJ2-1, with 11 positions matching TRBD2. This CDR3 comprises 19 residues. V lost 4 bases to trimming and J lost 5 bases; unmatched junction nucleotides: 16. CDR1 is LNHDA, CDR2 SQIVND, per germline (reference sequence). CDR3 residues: CASSRVLAGVGLRDNEQFF. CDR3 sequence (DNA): TGTGCCAGTAGTAGGGTACTAGCGGGAGTTGGGTTGAGGGACAATGAGCAGTTCTTC.

The CDR3: CASSLDRARNTIYF. In DNA, the CDR3 is TGTGCCAGCAGTCTTGACAGGGCACGAAACACCATATATTTT. The chain has TRBV7-2 and TRBJ1-3; TRBD1 matches at 7 bases. Germline V gene lookup returns CDR1 SGHTA and CDR2 FQGNSA. The CDR3 is 14 residues long. V was clipped by 6 bases and J by 5 bases; unmatched bases: 7.

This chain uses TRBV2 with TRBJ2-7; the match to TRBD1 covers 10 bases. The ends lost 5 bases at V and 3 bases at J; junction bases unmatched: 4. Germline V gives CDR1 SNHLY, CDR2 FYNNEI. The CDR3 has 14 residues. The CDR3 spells CASSSDRGHYEQYF. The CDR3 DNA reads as TGTGCCAGCAGTTCTGACAGGGGGCACTACGAGCAGTACTTC.

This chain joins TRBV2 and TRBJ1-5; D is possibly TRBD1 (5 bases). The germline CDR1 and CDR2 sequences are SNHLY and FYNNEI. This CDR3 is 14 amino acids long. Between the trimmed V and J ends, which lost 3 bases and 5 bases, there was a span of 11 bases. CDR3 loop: CASSDKTAYQPQHF. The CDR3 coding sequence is TGTGCCAGCAGTGATAAGACAGCTTATCAGCCCCAGCATTTT.

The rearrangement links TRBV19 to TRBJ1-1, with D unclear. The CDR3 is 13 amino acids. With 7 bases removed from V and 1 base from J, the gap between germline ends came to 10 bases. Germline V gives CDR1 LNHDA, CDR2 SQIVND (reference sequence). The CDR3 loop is CASTPPGNTEAFF. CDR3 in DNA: TGTGCCAGTACCCCACCGGGGAACACTGAAGCTTTCTTT.

CDR3 sequence (DNA): TGTGCCAGCAGCCAAGCCGGTAGCGGGAATGAGCAGTTCTTC. This gives the protein CASSQAGSGNEQFF. The chain couples TRBV6-6 to TRBJ2-1, with TRBD2 matching 7 bases. Germline loops: CDR1 MNHNY, CDR2 SVGAGI (reference sequence). J gave up 7 bases and V 6 bases, and 9 bases lay outside the gene matches. The CDR3 totals 14 residues.

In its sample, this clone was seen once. In nucleotides, the CDR3 is TGTGCCTCAGTCCGAGACAGAAGTTCTCCCTACGAGCAGTACTTC. Protein product: CASVRDRSSPYEQYF. The rearrangement links TRBV30 to TRBJ2-7; weak D call: TRBD1 (5 bases). The germline V gene encodes CDR1 GTSNPN and CDR2 SVGIG (reference sequence). Deletions cut 7 bases from V and 2 bases from J, with 21 bases between. CDR3 length: 15 amino acids.

The CDR3 DNA reads as TGTGCCACCAGCGGGGGGGGCAGGGTTGGTGGAGAGACCCAGTACTTC. This gives the protein CATSGGGRVGGETQYF. The rearrangement joins TRBV15 to TRBJ2-5; possibly TRBD2 for D (7 bases). The germline gives CDR1 LNHNV, CDR2 YYDKDF (reference sequence). V shed 5 bases and J shed 4 bases, with 20 bases lying between them. The CDR3 is made up of 16 amino acids.

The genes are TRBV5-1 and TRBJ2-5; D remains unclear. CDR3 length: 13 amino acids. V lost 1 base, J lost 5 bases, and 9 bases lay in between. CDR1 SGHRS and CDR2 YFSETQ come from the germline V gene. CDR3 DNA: TGCGCCAGCAGCTTGCCCCTCCCTGAGACCCAGTACTTC. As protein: CASSLPLPETQYF.

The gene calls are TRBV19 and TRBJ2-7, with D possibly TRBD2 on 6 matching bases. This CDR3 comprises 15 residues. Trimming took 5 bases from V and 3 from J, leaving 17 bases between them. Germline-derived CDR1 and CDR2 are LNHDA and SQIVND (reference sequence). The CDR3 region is CASSSDPGRGYEQYF. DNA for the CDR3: TGTGCCAGTAGTTCTGATCCGGGGCGGGGCTACGAGCAGTACTTC.

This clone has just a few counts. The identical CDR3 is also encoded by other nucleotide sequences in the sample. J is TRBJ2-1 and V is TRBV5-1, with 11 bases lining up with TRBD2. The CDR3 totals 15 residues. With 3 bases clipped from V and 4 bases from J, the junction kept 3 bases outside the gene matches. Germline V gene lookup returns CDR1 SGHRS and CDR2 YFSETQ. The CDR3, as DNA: TGCGCCAGCAGCTCTACTAGCGGGAGTTACAATGAGCAGTTCTTC. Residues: CASSSTSGSYNEQFF.

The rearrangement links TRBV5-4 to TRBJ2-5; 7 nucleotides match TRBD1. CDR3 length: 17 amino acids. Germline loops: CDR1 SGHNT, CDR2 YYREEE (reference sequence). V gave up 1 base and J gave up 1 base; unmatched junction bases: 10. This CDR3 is CASSLWGQPDFQETQYF. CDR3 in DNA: TGTGCCAGCAGCTTGTGGGGACAGCCGGATTTCCAAGAGACCCAGTACTTC.

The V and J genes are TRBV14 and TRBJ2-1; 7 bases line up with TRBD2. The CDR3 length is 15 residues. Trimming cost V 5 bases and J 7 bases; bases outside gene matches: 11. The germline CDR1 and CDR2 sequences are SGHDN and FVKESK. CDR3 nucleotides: TGTGCCAGCAGCGGACTAGGTTACGTGTTGAATGAGCAGTTCTTC. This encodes CASSGLGYVLNEQFF.

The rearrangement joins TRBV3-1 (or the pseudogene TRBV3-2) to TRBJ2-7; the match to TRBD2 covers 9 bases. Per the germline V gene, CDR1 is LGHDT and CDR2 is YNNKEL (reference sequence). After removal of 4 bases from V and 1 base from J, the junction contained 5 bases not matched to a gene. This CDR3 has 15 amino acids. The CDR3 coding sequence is TGTGCCAGCAGCCTTGGACTAGCGTTTTCCTACGAGCAGTACTTC. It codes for CASSLGLAFSYEQYF.

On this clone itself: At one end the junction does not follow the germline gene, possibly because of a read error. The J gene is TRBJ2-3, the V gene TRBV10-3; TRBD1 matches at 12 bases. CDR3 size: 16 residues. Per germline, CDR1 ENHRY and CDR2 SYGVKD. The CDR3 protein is CAISDGTGGSIDTQYF. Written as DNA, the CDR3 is TGTGCCATCAGTGATGGGACAGGGGGCAGCATAGATACGCAGTATTTT.

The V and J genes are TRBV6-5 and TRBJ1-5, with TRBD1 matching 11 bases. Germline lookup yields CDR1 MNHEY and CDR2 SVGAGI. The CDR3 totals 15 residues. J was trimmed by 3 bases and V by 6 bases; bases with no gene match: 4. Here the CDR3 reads CASRDRGQNNQPQHF. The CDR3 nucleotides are TGTGCCAGCAGGGACAGGGGGCAGAACAATCAGCCCCAGCATTTT.

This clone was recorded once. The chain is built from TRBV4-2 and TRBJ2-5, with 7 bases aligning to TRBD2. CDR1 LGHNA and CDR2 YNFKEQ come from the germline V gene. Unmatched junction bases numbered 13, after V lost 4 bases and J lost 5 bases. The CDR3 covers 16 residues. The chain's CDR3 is CASSPRLAGRRETQYF. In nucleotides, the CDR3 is TGTGCCAGCAGCCCTCGACTAGCTGGTCGGCGGGAGACCCAGTACTTC.

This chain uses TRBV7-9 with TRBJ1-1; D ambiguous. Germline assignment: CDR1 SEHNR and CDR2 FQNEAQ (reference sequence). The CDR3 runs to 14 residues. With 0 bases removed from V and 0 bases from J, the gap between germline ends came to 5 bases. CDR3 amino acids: CASSLAEVNTEAFF. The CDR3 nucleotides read TGTGCCAGCAGCTTAGCCGAGGTGAACACTGAAGCTTTCTTT.

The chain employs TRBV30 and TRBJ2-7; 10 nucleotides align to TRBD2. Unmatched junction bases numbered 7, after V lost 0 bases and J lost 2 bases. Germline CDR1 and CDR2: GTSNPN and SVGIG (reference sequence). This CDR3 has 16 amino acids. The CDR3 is CAWSVGGTSVPYEQYF. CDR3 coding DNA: TGTGCCTGGAGTGTAGGGGGGACTAGCGTACCCTACGAGCAGTACTTC.

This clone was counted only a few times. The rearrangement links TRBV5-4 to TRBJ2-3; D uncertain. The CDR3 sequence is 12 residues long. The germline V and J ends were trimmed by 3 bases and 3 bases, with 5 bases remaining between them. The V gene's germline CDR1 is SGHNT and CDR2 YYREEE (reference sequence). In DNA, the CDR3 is TGTGCCAGCAGCTCTTTTACAGATACGCAGTATTTT. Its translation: CASSSFTDTQYF.

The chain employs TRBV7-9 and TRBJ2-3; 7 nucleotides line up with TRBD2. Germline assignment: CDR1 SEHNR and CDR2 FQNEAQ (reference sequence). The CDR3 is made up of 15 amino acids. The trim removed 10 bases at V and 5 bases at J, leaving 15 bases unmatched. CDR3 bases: TGTGCCAACGACCCTGGGAGCGGGACTCGAGATACGCAGTATTTT. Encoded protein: CANDPGSGTRDTQYF.

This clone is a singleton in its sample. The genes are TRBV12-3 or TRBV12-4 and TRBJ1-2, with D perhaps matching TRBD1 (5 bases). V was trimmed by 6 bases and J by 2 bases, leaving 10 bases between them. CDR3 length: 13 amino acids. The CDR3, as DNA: TGTGCCAGCAGGTTACAGGAAAACTATGGCTACACCTTC. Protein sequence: CASRLQENYGYTF.

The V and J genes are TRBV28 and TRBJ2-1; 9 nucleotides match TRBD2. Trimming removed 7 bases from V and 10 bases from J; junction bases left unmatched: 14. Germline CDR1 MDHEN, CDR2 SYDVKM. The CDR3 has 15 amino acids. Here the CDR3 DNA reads TGTGCCAGCACCTCGTGGGTAGCGGGAGCTGGGGAGCAGTTCTTC. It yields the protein CASTSWVAGAGEQFF.

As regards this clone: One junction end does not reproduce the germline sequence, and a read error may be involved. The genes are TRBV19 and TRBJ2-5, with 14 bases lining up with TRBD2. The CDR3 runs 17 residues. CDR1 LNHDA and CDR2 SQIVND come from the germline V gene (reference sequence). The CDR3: CASSAPGLAGVGEAQYF. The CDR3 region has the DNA TGTGCCAGTAGTGCCCCGGGACTAGCGGGAGTAGGAGAGGCCCAGTACTTC.

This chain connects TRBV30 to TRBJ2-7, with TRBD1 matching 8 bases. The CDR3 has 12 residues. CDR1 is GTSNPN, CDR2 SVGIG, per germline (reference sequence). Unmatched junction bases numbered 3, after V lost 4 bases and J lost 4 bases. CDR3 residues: CAWTGQVYEQYF. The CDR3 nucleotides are TGTGCCTGGACGGGACAGGTGTACGAGCAGTACTTC. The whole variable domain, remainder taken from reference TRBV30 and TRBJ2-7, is SQTIHQWPATLVQPVGSPLSLECTVEGTSNPNLYWYRQAAGRGLQLLFYSVGIGQISSEVPQNLSASRPQDRQFILSSKKLLLSDSGFYLCAWTGQVYEQYFGPGTRLTVT.

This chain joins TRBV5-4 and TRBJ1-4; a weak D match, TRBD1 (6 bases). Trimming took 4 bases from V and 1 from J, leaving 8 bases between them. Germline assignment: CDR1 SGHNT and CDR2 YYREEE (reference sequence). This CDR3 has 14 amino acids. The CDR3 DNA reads TGTGCCAGCAGCCGGACAGAAACTAATGAAAAACTGTTTTTT. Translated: CASSRTETNEKLFF.

The chain's CDR3 is CASSKISEATGELFF. CDR3 bases: TGTGCCAGCAGCAAAATCAGCGAGGCAACCGGGGAGCTGTTTTTT. The V call is TRBV21-1, the J call TRBJ2-2; the table gives TRBD2 as D, unverified against the DNA. TRBV21-1 constitutes a pseudogene. The CDR3 loop spans 15 amino acids.

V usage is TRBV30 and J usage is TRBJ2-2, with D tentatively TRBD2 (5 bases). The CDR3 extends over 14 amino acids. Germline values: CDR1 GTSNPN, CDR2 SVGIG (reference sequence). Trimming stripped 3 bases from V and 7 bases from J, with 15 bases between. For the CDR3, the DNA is TGTGCCTGGAGAAGAGGGCCCCTGGTCGGGGAGCTGTTTTTT. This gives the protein CAWRRGPLVGELFF. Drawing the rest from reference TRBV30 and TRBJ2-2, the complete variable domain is SQTIHQWPATLVQPVGSPLSLECTVEGTSNPNLYWYRQAAGRGLQLLFYSVGIGQISSEVPQNLSASRPQDRQFILSSKKLLLSDSGFYLCAWRRGPLVGELFFGEGSRLTVL.

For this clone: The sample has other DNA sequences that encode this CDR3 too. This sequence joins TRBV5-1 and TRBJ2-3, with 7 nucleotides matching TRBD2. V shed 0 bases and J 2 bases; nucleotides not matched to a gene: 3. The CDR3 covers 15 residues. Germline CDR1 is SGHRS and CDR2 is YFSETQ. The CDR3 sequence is CASSLGGRSTDTQYF. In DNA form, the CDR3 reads TGCGCCAGCAGCTTGGGCGGGAGATCCACAGATACGCAGTATTTT.